This TCR beta chain was found in a study of shared clonotypes between healthy human individuals. The V gene's germline CDR1 is SEHNR and CDR2 FQNEAQ (reference sequence). There are 12 residues in the CDR3. V was shortened by 5 bases and J by 10 bases, with 13 bases between the two germline ends. The protocol was immunoSEQ multiplex PCR, while the TCRdb copy is restricted to in-frame clones and leaves out a portion. The repertoire holds 2.3 million or so clones, with 85% to 95% as singletons. The source of this sequence is a young man in good health. Some clones in this sample may be carry-over from other donors' samples. The chain combines TRBV7-9 with TRBJ2-3; the D gene is possibly TRBD2 (5 bases). Sequencing used naive CD4+ T cells from PBMCs. Indicated subset: CD45RA+ positively selected. In DNA, the CDR3 is TGTGCCAGCAGCCCTCGAGGGATGGCGCAGTATTTT. Translation: CASSPRGMAQYF. Looking up the rest from reference TRBV7-9 and TRBJ2-3 gives the full variable domain: DTGVSQNPRHKITKRGQNVTFRCDPISEHNRLYWYRQTLGQGPEFLTYFQNEAQLEKSRLLSDRFSAERPKGSFSTLEIQRTEQGDSAMYLCASSPRGMAQYFGPGTRLTVL.